The 23 T cell receptor beta chains listed next were all sequenced from one sample in a study of glioma-infiltrating T cells. Using RNA template, CDR3s of TCR alpha and beta were amplified with iRepertoire arm-PCR. One entry per CDR3 protein, called by TCRdb with MiXCR from the multiplex PCR reads. Seen here are tens of thousands of distinct CDR3 sequences, about 25% observed once, and the top ten hold about 6.7%. The sequencing input was glioma tissue, nonneoplastic brain tissue, or PBMCs (not recorded which). The origin of the receptors is a human donor with low-grade glioma or glioblastoma, undergoing nonglioma brain surgery, or in good health (not recorded which).

This clonotype was counted ten times or more. The V gene is TRBV6-1, the J gene TRBJ2-7, with D perhaps assigned TRBD1 or TRBD2 (5 bases each). This CDR3 region has 15 residues. Trimming pared 5 bases from V and 5 bases from J, leaving 19 bases between. Germline assignment: CDR1 MNHNS and CDR2 SASEGT. As DNA, the CDR3 is TGTGCCAGCAGTTGGGGGTCCGTCAGGGCCCACGAGCAGTACTTC. It codes for CASSWGSVRAHEQYF.

The sample holds many counts of this clonotype. The genes are TRBV6-2 or TRBV6-3 and TRBJ2-1; 11 bases agree with TRBD2. CDR3 length equals 15 residues. The J segment lost 7 bases and the V segment lost 6 bases, leaving 8 bases of the junction unmatched. Germline CDR1 MNHEY, CDR2 SVGEGT. The CDR3 is CASRTSGRGRNEQFF. In DNA, the CDR3 is TGTGCCAGCAGAACTAGCGGGAGAGGTCGGAATGAGCAGTTCTTC.

The table lists this clonotype with many counts. This chain links TRBV20-1 with TRBJ1-4; no definite D call. The CDR3 contains 13 residues. Between the trimmed V and J ends, which lost 3 bases and 3 bases, there was a span of 8 bases. The germline V gene encodes CDR1 DFQATT and CDR2 SNEGSKA (reference sequence). As DNA, the CDR3 is TGCAGTGCTAGGGCCGGTCCTAATGAAAAACTGTTTTTT. This translates into CSARAGPNEKLFF.

This clonotype was found many times. The chain carries TRBV19 and TRBJ2-3; D is perhaps TRBD2 (5 bases). Trimming left V 7 bases short and J 11 bases short, with 19 bases between. The CDR3 is made up of 13 amino acids. Germline V gives CDR1 LNHDA, CDR2 SQIVND (reference sequence). This chain's CDR3 is CASISRESGGQYF. CDR3 nucleotide sequence: TGTGCCAGTATCTCGAGGGAGAGCGGAGGGCAGTATTTT.

This clonotype was detected ten times or more. V usage is TRBV6-1 and J usage is TRBJ2-1; 8 positions match TRBD2. This CDR3 contains 21 residues. Looked up from germline, CDR1 is MNHNS and CDR2 is SASEGT. The V and J ends lost 6 bases and 0 bases, in that order; junction bases with no gene match: 22. The chain's CDR3 is CASRPPSPLAGHSFSYNEQFF. The CDR3 DNA reads TGTGCCAGCAGACCACCTAGCCCTCTAGCGGGTCACTCTTTCTCCTACAATGAGCAGTTCTTC.

Notes on this clonotype: Germline is not matched at one junction end, which may reflect a read error. The chain couples TRBV18 to TRBJ2-5; D unclear. The CDR3 totals 14 residues. CDR1 KGHSH and CDR2 LQKENI come from the germline V gene. The CDR3 region is CASSPPEWREAQYF. The CDR3 DNA follows: TGTGCCAGCTCACCACCTGAGTGGAGAGAGGCCCAGTACTTC.

In the case of this clonotype: A clone one base away is much larger, so this may be a read error. This chain uses TRBV12-3 or TRBV12-4 with TRBJ1-1; D is undetermined. This CDR3 region has 15 residues. V shed 5 bases and J shed 3 bases, with 16 bases lying between them. CDR3 in DNA: TGTGCCAGCAGTCCCCACTTCTACATGGACACTGAAGCTTTCTTT. Amino acids: CASSPHFYMDTEAFF.

This clonotype was counted ten times or more. This sequence joins TRBV7-2 and TRBJ2-7; TRBD2 matches at 7 bases. In germline, CDR1 is SGHTA, CDR2 FQGNSA. The length of the CDR3 is 15 residues. V shed 5 bases, J shed 7 bases, and the junction held 14 bases outside the gene matches. CDR3 in amino acids: CASSPRGGRYEEQYF. CDR3 bases: TGTGCCAGCAGCCCCCGGGGAGGGAGGTACGAGGAGCAGTACTTC. The whole variable domain, remainder taken from reference TRBV7-2 and TRBJ2-7, is GAGVSQSPSNKVTEKGKDVELRCDPISGHTALYWYRQSLGQGLEFLIYFQGNSAPDKSGLPSDRFSAERTGGSVSTLTIQRTQQEDSAVYLCASSPRGGRYEEQYFGPGTRLTVT.

This chain links TRBV2 with TRBJ2-3, with 7 bases identical to TRBD1. Germline assignment: CDR1 SNHLY and CDR2 FYNNEI. Germline trimming cut 6 bases from V and 3 bases from J; bases unmatched to any gene: 9. This CDR3 is built from 15 residues. The CDR3 spells CASSTDRVRTDTQYF. For the CDR3, the DNA is TGTGCCAGCAGCACAGACAGGGTCCGAACAGATACGCAGTATTTT.

This clonotype was picked up many times. V gene TRBV15 combines with J gene TRBJ2-7, with D maybe TRBD1 (6 bases). CDR1 LNHNV and CDR2 YYDKDF come from the germline V gene (reference sequence). The V gene lost 5 bases and the J gene lost 3 bases, with 11 bases spanning the gap. The CDR3 consists of 13 residues. The CDR3 DNA reads TGTGCCACCAGCGCCGGGACACGCTACGAGCAGTACTTC. It specifies CATSAGTRYEQYF.

The sample holds many counts of this clonotype. The rearrangement joins TRBV27 to TRBJ2-5; 7 bases match TRBD2. The V segment lost 5 bases and the J segment 9 bases; nucleotides outside the gene matches: 12. The CDR3 sequence is 14 residues long. Germline-derived CDR1 and CDR2 are MNHEY and SMNVEV (reference sequence). The CDR3 nucleotides read TGTGCCAGCAGTCACACTAGCGACTATAGGTCCCAGTACTTC. Its translation is CASSHTSDYRSQYF.

Points on this clonotype: A much bigger clone sits one base away, suggesting this may be a read error. J is TRBJ2-5 and V is TRBV7-9; D ambiguous. The germline V gene has CDR1 SEHNR and CDR2 FQNEAQ (reference sequence). The CDR3 spans 15 residues. CDR3 region: CASSRSSYYQGTQYF. The CDR3 DNA follows: TGTGCCAGCAGCCGGTCCTCTTACTACCAAGGGACCCAGTACTTC. The complete variable domain, with remaining parts taken from reference TRBV7-9 and TRBJ2-5, reads DTGVSQNPRHKITKRGQNVTFRCDPISEHNRLYWYRQTLGQGPEFLTYFQNEAQLEKSRLLSDRFSAERPKGSFSTLEIQRTEQGDSAMYLCASSRSSYYQGTQYFGPGTRLLVL.

This chain uses TRBV11-2 with TRBJ1-3, with D tentatively TRBD1 (5 bases). V gave up 5 bases and J gave up 6 bases, with 14 bases separating them. CDR1 SGHAT and CDR2 FQNNGV come from the germline V gene. CDR3 length: 14 amino acids. DNA for the CDR3: TGTGCCAGCAGCGCAGGGACGGGAGTAAACACCATATATTTT. It translates to CASSAGTGVNTIYF.

This clonotype was detected ten times or more. J is TRBJ2-7 and V is TRBV20-1; 9 bases fit TRBD2. The CDR3 consists of 16 residues. J was trimmed by 6 bases and V by 3 bases; bases with no gene match: 15. The germline gives CDR1 DFQATT, CDR2 SNEGSKA (reference sequence). CDR3 DNA sequence: TGCAGTGCTAGCGCCCTCGGGCTAGCGGGATCGCTCGAGCAGTACTTC. Its translation is CSASALGLAGSLEQYF.

This clonotype was detected a few times. This chain connects TRBV10-3 to TRBJ1-1, with a tentative D call TRBD1 (5 bases). Trimming removed 11 bases from V and 6 bases from J, with 19 bases in between. This CDR3 comprises 13 residues. Per the germline V gene, CDR1 is ENHRY and CDR2 is SYGVKD. In nucleotides, the CDR3 is TGTGCCGTGGGCCGGGACCCAGGCGCTGAAGCTTTCTTT. It is translated as CAVGRDPGAEAFF.

This clonotype was seen many times. The chain carries TRBV2 and TRBJ1-1; the D is unclear. CDR1 and CDR2 from the germline V gene are SNHLY and FYNNEI. Trimming took off 7 bases at V and 8 bases at J, with 8 bases between the two ends. The CDR3 loop spans 10 amino acids. This chain's CDR3 is CASTGREAFF. The CDR3 bases are TGTGCCAGCACGGGCAGAGAAGCTTTCTTT. Full variable domain (missing parts from reference TRBV2 and TRBJ1-1): EPEVTQTPSHQVTQMGQEVILRCVPISNHLYFYWYRQILGQKVEFLVSFYNNEISEKSEIFDDQFSVERPDGSNFTLKIRSTKLEDSAMYFCASTGREAFFGQGTRLTVV.

For this clonotype: Given a much more abundant clone one base away, this may be a read error. The rearrangement joins TRBV12-3 or TRBV12-4 to TRBJ2-5, with D possibly matching TRBD2 (6 bases). The CDR3 totals 14 residues. This chain's CDR3 is CASSLGAGKESQYF. The CDR3 DNA reads TGTGCCAGCAGTTTAGGGGCGGGAAAAGAGAGCCAGTACTTC.

In this sample, this clonotype turned up a few times. This sequence joins TRBV7-9 and TRBJ2-7; 9 nucleotides align to TRBD1. Germline values: CDR1 SEHNR, CDR2 FQNEAQ (reference sequence). V shed 3 bases, J shed 3 bases, and the junction held 9 bases outside the gene matches. CDR3 length: 16 residues. The CDR3 DNA sequence: TGTGCCAGCAGCTTGTCGCGTGGGGGACAGGGCTACGAGCAGTACTTC. It specifies CASSLSRGGQGYEQYF.

This clonotype was recorded at least ten times. This sequence joins TRBV28 and TRBJ2-7; D uncertain. V was trimmed by 4 bases and J by 0 bases, leaving 7 bases between them. Germline-derived CDR1 and CDR2 are MDHEN and SYDVKM. The CDR3 sequence is 13 residues long. CDR3 protein: CASSYRSSYEQYF. The CDR3 DNA is TGTGCCAGCAGTTATAGGAGCTCCTACGAGCAGTACTTC.

This clonotype was observed at least ten times. V usage is TRBV24-1 and J usage is TRBJ2-3; 14 nucleotides match TRBD2. J gave up 6 bases and V 4 bases, and 5 bases lay outside the gene matches. There are 16 residues in the CDR3. From germline, CDR1 is KGHDR and CDR2 SFDVKD. In DNA, the CDR3 is TGTGCCACCAGTGACCAGACTAGCGGGGGGGCGGATACGCAGTATTTT. It is translated as CATSDQTSGGADTQYF.

This clonotype has a count of ten or more. The chain is built from TRBV4-1 and TRBJ2-1, with TRBD1 identical over 11 bases. The CDR3 is 14 amino acids. After removal of 8 bases from V and 5 bases from J, the junction contained 5 bases not matched to a gene. Germline values: CDR1 MGHRA, CDR2 YSYEKL. CDR3 in amino acids: CASRDRGVNNEQFF. CDR3 in DNA: TGCGCCAGCCGGGACAGGGGGGTAAACAATGAGCAGTTCTTC.

V is TRBV25-1 and J is TRBJ2-5, with D tentatively TRBD2 (6 bases). V gave up 2 bases and J gave up 5 bases, with 15 bases separating them. This CDR3 contains 15 residues. The germline V gene encodes CDR1 MGHDK and CDR2 SYGVNS. In nucleotides, the CDR3 is TGTGCCAGCAGTGAACGAGCGGGCATAGGGGAGACCCAGTACTTC. Amino acid sequence: CASSERAGIGETQYF.

This clonotype was observed at least ten times. This sequence joins TRBV20-1 and TRBJ1-1; 7 bases align to TRBD1. The CDR3 is 14 amino acids. The ends lost 5 bases at V and 5 bases at J; junction bases unmatched: 11. CDR1 and CDR2 from the germline V gene are DFQATT and SNEGSKA (reference sequence). The CDR3 reads CSAALRGIGTEAFF. The CDR3 DNA is TGCAGTGCTGCTCTCAGGGGGATTGGGACTGAAGCTTTCTTT.